This TCR beta chain derives from a study of blood T cell repertoires in COVID-19. Study-wide context: PBMCs, B-cell-depleted T cells, or T cells were the source of the cDNA or gDNA that made up the material.

TCRdb's table, derived via immunoSEQ multiplex PCR, lists solely in-frame clones and lacks some. This table holds roughly 70,000 clones, roughly 91% found once. There are 15 residues in the CDR3. Germline lookup yields CDR1 LNHNV and CDR2 YYDKDF (reference sequence). Trimming stripped 3 bases from V and 1 base from J, with 9 bases between. This TCR derives from a man aged 55-75 years with acute or convalescent COVID-19. The rearrangement joins TRBV15 to TRBJ2-2, with D hard to call. Source material: peripheral blood. DNA of the CDR3: TGTGCCACCAGCAGTGGTGGGCAGAACACCGGGGAGCTGTTTTTT. Amino acids: CATSSGGQNTGELFF.